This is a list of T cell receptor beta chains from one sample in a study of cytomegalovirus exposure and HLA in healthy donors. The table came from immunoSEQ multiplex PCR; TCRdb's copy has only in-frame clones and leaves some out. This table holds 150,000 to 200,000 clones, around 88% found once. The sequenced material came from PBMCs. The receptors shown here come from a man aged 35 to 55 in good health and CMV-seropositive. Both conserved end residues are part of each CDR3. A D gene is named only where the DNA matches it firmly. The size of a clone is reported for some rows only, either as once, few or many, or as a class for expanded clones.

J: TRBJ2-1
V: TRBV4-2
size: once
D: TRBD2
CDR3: CASSLQPTSAHEQFF
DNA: TGTGCCAGCAGCCTCCAACCGACTAGCGCTCATGAGCAGTTCTTC

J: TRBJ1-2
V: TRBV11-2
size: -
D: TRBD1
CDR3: CASSRQGGNYGYTF
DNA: TGTGCCAGCAGCCGACAGGGGGGCAACTATGGCTACACCTTC

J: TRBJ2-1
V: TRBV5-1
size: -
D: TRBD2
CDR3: CASSLVQVLAGGDYNEQFF
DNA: TGCGCCAGCAGCTTGGTGCAGGTCCTAGCGGGAGGCGATTACAATGAGCAGTTCTTC

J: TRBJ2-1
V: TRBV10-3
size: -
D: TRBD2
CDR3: CAISAASGSNLYNEQFF
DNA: TGTGCCATCAGTGCGGCTAGCGGCTCGAACCTATACAATGAGCAGTTCTTC

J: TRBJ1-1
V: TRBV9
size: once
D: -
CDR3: CASSANIQESNTEAFF
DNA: TGTGCCAGCAGCGCTAACATACAGGAATCGAACACTGAAGCTTTCTTT

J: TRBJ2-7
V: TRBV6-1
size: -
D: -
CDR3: CASRNGHLSSYEQYF
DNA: TGTGCCAGCAGAAATGGACACTTGAGCTCCTACGAGCAGTACTTC

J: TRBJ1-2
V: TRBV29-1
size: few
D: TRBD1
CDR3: CSVLPGQGPGYTF
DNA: TGCAGCGTCCTACCGGGACAGGGCCCTGGCTACACCTTC

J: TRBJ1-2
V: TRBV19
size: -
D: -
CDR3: CASSIQGEGYGYTF
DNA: TGTGCCAGTAGTATTCAAGGGGAAGGCTATGGCTACACCTTC

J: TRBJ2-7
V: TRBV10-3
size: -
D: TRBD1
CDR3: CAISESGQSLEQYF
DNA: TGTGCCATCAGTGAGTCGGGACAGAGCCTCGAGCAGTACTTC

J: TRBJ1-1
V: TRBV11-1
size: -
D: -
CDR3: CASSPGAGRVNTEAFF
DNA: TGTGCCAGCAGTCCAGGGGCAGGACGCGTGAACACTGAAGCTTTCTTT

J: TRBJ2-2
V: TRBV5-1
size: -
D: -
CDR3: CASSLAVSIATGELFF
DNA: TGCGCCAGCAGCTTGGCGGTCTCAATAGCAACCGGGGAGCTGTTTTTT

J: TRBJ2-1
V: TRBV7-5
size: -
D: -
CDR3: CARSLTRGVPYNEQFF
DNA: TGTGCCAGAAGCCTTACCCGCGGAGTTCCCTACAATGAGCAGTTCTTC

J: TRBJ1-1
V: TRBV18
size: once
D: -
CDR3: CASSPRQEAEAFF
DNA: TGTGCCAGCTCACCAAGACAGGAGGCTGAAGCTTTCTTT

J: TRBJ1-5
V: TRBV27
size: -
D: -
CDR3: CASSLFSVATDNQPQHF
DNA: TGTGCCAGCAGTTTATTTAGTGTTGCGACAGACAATCAGCCCCAGCATTTT

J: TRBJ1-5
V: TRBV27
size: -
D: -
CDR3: CASSLKKTTVGISNQPQHF
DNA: TGTGCCAGCAGTCTAAAGAAGACGACAGTGGGGATTAGCAATCAGCCCCAGCATTTT

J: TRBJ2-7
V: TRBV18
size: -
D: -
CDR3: CASSPRQSGTPYEQYF
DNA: TGTGCCAGCTCACCACGGCAGTCAGGGACACCCTACGAGCAGTACTTC

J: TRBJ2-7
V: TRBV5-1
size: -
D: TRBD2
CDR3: CASSPGLAGGGLGEYF
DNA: TGCGCCAGCAGCCCGGGACTAGCGGGAGGGGGACTTGGGGAGTACTTC

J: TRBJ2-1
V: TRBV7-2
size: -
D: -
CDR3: CASSPRVYNEQFF
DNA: TGTGCCAGCAGCCCAAGAGTGTACAATGAGCAGTTCTTC

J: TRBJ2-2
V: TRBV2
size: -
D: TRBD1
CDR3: CAIQGQRNTGELFF
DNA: TGTGCCATACAGGGACAGCGCAACACCGGGGAGCTGTTTTTT

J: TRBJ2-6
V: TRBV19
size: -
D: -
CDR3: CASSILSGANVLTF
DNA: TGTGCCAGTAGTATACTCTCTGGGGCCAACGTCCTGACTTTC

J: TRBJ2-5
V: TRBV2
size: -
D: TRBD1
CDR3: CASRDRGTETQYF
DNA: TGTGCCAGCCGGGACAGGGGAACGGAGACCCAGTACTTC

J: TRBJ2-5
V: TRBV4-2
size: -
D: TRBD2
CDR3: CASSQDAGLAARGTQYF
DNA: TGTGCCAGCAGCCAAGATGCGGGGCTAGCGGCCCGAGGGACCCAGTACTTC

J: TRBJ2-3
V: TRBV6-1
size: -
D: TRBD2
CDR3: CASSEGLAGGSTDTQYF
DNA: TGTGCCAGCAGTGAAGGACTAGCGGGAGGAAGCACAGATACGCAGTATTTT

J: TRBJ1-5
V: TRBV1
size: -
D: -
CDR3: CTSSRTRQDSNQPQHF
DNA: TGCACCAGCAGCCGAACTCGGCAGGATAGCAATCAGCCCCAGCATTTT

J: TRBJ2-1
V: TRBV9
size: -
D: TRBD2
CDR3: CASSVDGTRINEQFF
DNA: TGTGCCAGCAGCGTAGACGGGACTAGAATCAATGAGCAGTTCTTC

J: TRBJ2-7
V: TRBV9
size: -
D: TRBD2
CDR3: CASSASSSGSYEQYF
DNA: TGTGCCAGCAGCGCCTCGTCTAGCGGATCCTACGAGCAGTACTTC

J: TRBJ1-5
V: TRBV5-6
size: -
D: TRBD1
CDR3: CASSRRQGHQPQHF
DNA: TGTGCCAGCAGCCGGAGACAGGGCCATCAGCCCCAGCATTTT

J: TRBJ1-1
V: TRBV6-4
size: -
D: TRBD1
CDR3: CASSAGGNTEAFF
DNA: TGTGCCAGCAGTGCAGGGGGGAACACTGAAGCTTTCTTT

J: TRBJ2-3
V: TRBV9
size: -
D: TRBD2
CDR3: CASSVESGRKRNTQYF
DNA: TGTGCCAGCAGCGTAGAGAGCGGGAGGAAGAGAAATACGCAGTATTTT

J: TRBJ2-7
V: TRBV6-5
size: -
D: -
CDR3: CASSYTGSSYEQYF
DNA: TGTGCCAGCAGTTACACAGGGAGCTCCTACGAGCAGTACTTC

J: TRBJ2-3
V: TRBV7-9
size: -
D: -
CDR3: CASSFAGRGSGSTDTQYF
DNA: TGTGCCAGCAGCTTCGCGGGACGAGGGAGCGGTTCCACAGATACGCAGTATTTT

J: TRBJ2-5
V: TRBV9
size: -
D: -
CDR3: CASSGTSYQETQYF
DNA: TGTGCCAGCAGCGGGACTTCGTACCAAGAGACCCAGTACTTC

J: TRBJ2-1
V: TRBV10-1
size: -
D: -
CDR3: CASSGGLTGAEQFF
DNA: TGCGCCAGCAGTGGGGGACTGACTGGGGCGGAGCAGTTCTTC

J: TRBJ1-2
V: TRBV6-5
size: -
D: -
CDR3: CASSYDRRHYGYTF
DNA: TGTGCCAGCAGCTACGACAGGAGACACTATGGCTACACCTTC

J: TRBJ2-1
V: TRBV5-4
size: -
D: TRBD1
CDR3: CASSLDRGDEQFF
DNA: TGTGCCAGCAGCTTGGACAGGGGCGATGAGCAGTTCTTC